This T cell receptor (beta chain) derives from a study of metastatic and nonmetastatic thyroid tumors. Broader study findings: Versus benign nodules, malignant thyroid tumors reportedly had significantly higher TCR beta diversity, in blood and tumor.

This clone was counted at least ten times. The antigen is not known. TCRdb re-analyzed the PCR reads through MiXCR. The table includes about 20,000 clones, approximately 22% detected once. Germline V gene sequence: CDR1 MNHEY, CDR2 SVGAGI. With V trimmed by 0 bases and J by 4 bases, 6 bases remained unmatched. The length of the CDR3 is 16 residues. Nobody among the patients had been given any treatment before thyroid surgery. V and J are TRBV6-5 and TRBJ2-3, with TRBD2 identical over 8 bases. Sample: blood. This sequence was found in a male donor with papillary thyroid cancer or a benign thyroid nodule (not recorded which). Some clones in this sample may be carry-over from other donors' samples. The CDR3: CASSYSFSGISDTQYF. For the CDR3, the DNA is TGTGCCAGCAGTTACTCGTTTAGCGGGATCTCAGATACGCAGTATTTT.